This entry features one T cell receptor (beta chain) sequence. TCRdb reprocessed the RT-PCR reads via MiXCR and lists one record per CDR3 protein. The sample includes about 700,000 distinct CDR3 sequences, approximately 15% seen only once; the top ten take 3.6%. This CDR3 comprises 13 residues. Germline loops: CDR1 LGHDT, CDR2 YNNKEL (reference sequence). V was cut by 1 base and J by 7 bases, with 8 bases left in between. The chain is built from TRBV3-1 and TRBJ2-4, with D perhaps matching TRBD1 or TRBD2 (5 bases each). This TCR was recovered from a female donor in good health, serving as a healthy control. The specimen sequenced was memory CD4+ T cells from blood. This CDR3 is CASSQGGANIQYF. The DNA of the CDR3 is TGTGCCAGCAGCCAAGGAGGGGCGAACATTCAGTACTTC. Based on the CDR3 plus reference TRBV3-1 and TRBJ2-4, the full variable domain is DTAVSQTPKYLVTQMGNDKSIKCEQNLGHDTMYWYKQDSKKFLKIMFSYNNKELIINETVPNRFSPKSPDKAHLNLHINSLELGDSAVYFCASSQGGANIQYFGAGTRLSVL.